The T cell receptor beta chain described here comes from a study of blood T cell repertoires in COVID-19 (dated by TCRdb to 2018 to 2021). As for the study more broadly: Samples covering the acute and convalescent phases of COVID-19 were provided by collaborators in the United States, Italy and Spain. Where HLA class I and class II types were available, the types were taken from metadata supplied by the sample provider, not from assay-based typing. A de-identified subject ID, COVID-19 status, age in years and sex were almost always included in the sample metadata. The samples were drawn from the first 160 participants of the ongoing ImmuneRACE study and from 1,254 subjects provided by 6 global collaborators. The repertoires were released in a freely available public database meant as a resource for research on the immune response to SARS-CoV-2. The material from the prospective study consisted of cDNA or gDNA derived from T cells, B-cell-depleted T cells, or PBMCs. Subjects who had been exposed to COVID-19, were actively infected with it, or had recovered from it provided the deeply sampled blood TCRbeta repertoires that made up the dataset.

The immunoSEQ Assay, a bias-controlled multiplex PCR, was used to amplify TCRbeta CDR3 regions from genomic DNA. The source study handled its data this way. The number of nucleated cells in each sample was estimated by amplification of reference gene primers within the assay. Sequence reads were collapsed and filtered to measure the absolute abundance of every unique TCRbeta CDR3 rearrangement. For each sample, productive Simpson clonality was calculated as the square root of Simpson's diversity index across productive rearrangements. Held by TCRdb, this immuneACCESS table contains in-frame sequences only and omits some clones. Under half of the omission traces to an unresolved V gene where checked; the cause of the rest is unknown. For V, J and clone size, that table is used; D and trimming come from the DNA. The sample records some 180,000 clones, about 80% of which are singletons. The ten largest clones represent 8.6% of the sample.

This clone was detected many times. The antigen this receptor binds is unknown. The record has no base qualities; no much larger clone is one base away. Each collaborating institution followed its own protocols to collect whole blood in K2EDTA tubes. For TCRbeta analysis, collaborators shipped samples in one of three forms: frozen whole blood, isolated PBMCs, or DNA extracted from either of those sample types. Including cysteine and phenylalanine, the CDR3 has 20 amino acids. Kept here is only the CDR3 DNA, which spans 60 bases and is read in frame from base 1. At the junction V is shortened by 2 bases and J by 0 bases; bases outside the gene matches: 17. The germline V gene gives CDR1 as SGHRS and CDR2 as YFSETQ. Points the paper makes about the study in general: How much clinical and demographic metadata was included differed by source and by participant, and the metadata was provided uncurated.

This clonotype was obtained from a woman aged 45-65 years with active or convalescent COVID-19. The V gene is TRBV5-1 and the J gene is TRBJ1-2, with 9 bases aligning to TRBD1. Sequenced material: peripheral blood. The nucleotide sequence is TGCGCCAGCAGCTTAGCGTCCGCCGGGACAGGGTATAGAGCTAACTATGGCTACACCTTC. The translation is CASSLASAGTGYRANYGYTF.